The 32 T cell receptor beta chains below come from one sample, sequenced in a study of tissue T cells after allogeneic stem cell transplantation. Sequenced by immunoSEQ multiplex PCR; TCRdb stores in-frame clones only, minus some. The sample lists some 4,700 clones, 32% occurring once. The sample's time point: mouse harvest day 14 after allogeneic transplant. Each mouse received 10^7 T-cell-depleted marrow cells plus 10^6 splenic CD5+ T cells by tail vein. Material for sequencing was skin. The receptors originated from a female BALB/c mouse given C57BL/6 T cells with graft-versus-host disease after an allogeneic hematopoietic cell transplant.

Note on this clone: Germline and genes here are mouse. The CDR3 end falls 1 residue outside the read, so it is completed with the germline J gene. This chain joins TRBV26 and TRBJ1-3; 10 bases are shared with TRBD1. V shed 2 bases and J 2 bases; nucleotides not matched to a gene: 0. Germline lookup yields CDR1 KGHPV and CDR2 FQNQEV (reference sequence). The CDR3 consists of 15 residues. The CDR3: CASSLGTGAGNTLYF. The DNA read from the CDR3 is TGTGCCAGCAGTCTGGGGACAGGGGCTGGAAATACGCTCTAT.

About this clone: Gene names refer to mouse genes. The read halts 1 residue ahead of the CDR3 end, with the missing end drawn from the germline J gene. The rearrangement joins TRBV3 to TRBJ2-7, with 9 bases lining up with TRBD2. The V segment lost 4 bases and the J segment 6 bases; nucleotides outside the gene matches: 1. Looked up from germline, CDR1 is SNHLY and CDR2 is FYNGKV (reference sequence). The CDR3 spans 12 residues. CDR3 bases read: TGTGCCAGCAGCTCCTGGGGGGGTGAACAGTAC. Amino acid sequence: CASSSWGGEQY. The whole CDR3 protein reads CASSSWGGEQYF.

Concerning this clone: Gene names follow the mouse nomenclature. The observed sequence ends 1 residue before the CDR3 terminus, with the missing tail filled in from the germline J gene. The J gene is TRBJ2-1, the V gene TRBV3; 9 positions agree with TRBD1. This CDR3 has 14 amino acids. CDR1 and CDR2 (germline): SNHLY, FYNGKV (reference sequence). Trimming removed 1 base from V and 6 bases from J; junction bases left unmatched: 1. CDR3: CASSLDRGLAEQFF. The sequenced CDR3 bases are TGTGCCAGCAGCTTAGACAGGGGGCTTGCTGAGCAGTTC.

Details on this clone: Gene names and germline refer to mouse. The read ends 1 residue early relative to the CDR3; the germline J gene fills the gap. This chain uses TRBV4 with TRBJ2-1; 13 nucleotides line up with TRBD2. The CDR3 consists of 16 residues. After removal of 4 bases from V and 1 base from J, the junction contained 1 base not matched to a gene. Germline V gene sequence: CDR1 LGHDT, CDR2 YNNKQL (reference sequence). The CDR3 sequence: CASSWGLGGNYAEQFF. Partial CDR3 DNA: TGTGCCAGCAGCTGGGGACTGGGGGGGAACTATGCTGAGCAGTTC.

Comments on this clone: Gene names and germline match the mouse. Read coverage stops 1 residue before the CDR3 terminus; the germline J gene supplies the remainder. At the DNA level, this CDR3 is encoded by other sequences in the same sample as well. The V gene is TRBV26, the J gene TRBJ2-7; D might be TRBD1 (5 bases). V was shortened by 2 bases and J by 0 bases, with 5 bases between the two germline ends. The CDR3 consists of 13 residues. Germline CDR1 and CDR2: KGHPV and FQNQEV (reference sequence). The DNA read from the CDR3 is TGTGCCAGCAGTCTGAGGGGCTCCTATGAACAGTAC. Protein sequence: CASSLRGSYEQY. The complete CDR3 reads CASSLRGSYEQYF. The full variable domain, with the rest looked up from reference TRBV26 and TRBJ2-7, is NSKVIQTPRYLVKGQGQKAKMRCIPEKGHPVVFWYQQNKNNEFKFLINFQNQEVLQQIDMTEKRFSAECPSNSPCSLEIQSSEAGDSALYLCASSLRGSYEQYFGPGTRLTVL.

Concerning this clone: The gene names here belong to mouse. The read stops 1 residue short of the end of the CDR3; the missing end is completed from the germline J gene. J is TRBJ1-4 and V is TRBV3, with D unresolved. From germline, CDR1 is SNHLY and CDR2 FYNGKV (reference sequence). This CDR3 has 13 amino acids. The V end lost 6 bases, the J end lost 0 bases, and 5 bases lay between the germline ends. CDR3 protein: CASRQISNERLFF. The DNA read from the CDR3 is TGTGCCAGCAGACAAATTTCCAACGAAAGATTATTT.

This clone was seen a few times. Gene names follow the mouse nomenclature. The CDR3 end is not reached by the read, which stops 1 residue before it; the germline J gene fills it in. The V and J genes are TRBV26 and TRBJ2-7, with D perhaps being TRBD1 or TRBD2 (6 bases each). Trimming took off 1 base at V and 2 bases at J, with 9 bases between the two ends. The CDR3 totals 14 residues. Germline V gene data show CDR1 as KGHPV and CDR2 as FQNQEV (reference sequence). CDR3: CASSLWGLAYEQYF. The DNA read from the CDR3 is TGTGCCAGCAGTCTGTGGGGGCTCGCCTATGAACAGTAC.

In its sample, this clone ranks as medium-sized (0.01 to 0.1%). Genes here carry mouse names. With the read ending 1 residue before the CDR3 end, the germline J gene is used to fill in that end. The J gene is TRBJ2-7, the V gene TRBV3; 10 nucleotides match TRBD1. The CDR3 spans 14 residues. The V segment lost 5 bases and the J segment 7 bases; nucleotides outside the gene matches: 8. Germline loops: CDR1 SNHLY, CDR2 FYNGKV (reference sequence). CDR3: CASSNRDRGGEQYF. CDR3 DNA (partial): TGTGCCAGCAGCAACCGGGACAGGGGTGGCGAACAGTAC.

Within the sample, this clone is medium-sized. Genes here carry mouse names. Coverage ceases 1 residue before the CDR3 finishes, and the germline J gene fills in the end. The chain couples TRBV23 to TRBJ1-4; the table gives TRBD1 as D, unverified against the DNA. CDR3 length: 14 amino acids. Per germline, CDR1 KGHTA and CDR2 FQNQQP. CDR3 DNA (partial): TGCTCCAGCAGGCGGACAGGGGCCAACGAAAGATTATTT. It codes for CSSRRTGANERLF. In full, the CDR3 is CSSRRTGANERLFF.

This clone was observed a few times. Mouse gene names apply. The CDR3 extends 1 residue past the end of the read, so its final part is completed from the germline J gene. V gene TRBV16 combines with J gene TRBJ2-3; 12 nucleotides align to TRBD2. Germline CDR1 and CDR2: SGHSA and FRNQAP. With V trimmed by 7 bases and J by 3 bases, 2 bases remained unmatched. CDR3 length: 14 residues. The CDR3 bases that were read are TGTGCAAGCACAGACTGGGGGGGCGCAGAAACGCTGTAT. This encodes CASTDWGGAETLY. The entire CDR3 sequence reads CASTDWGGAETLYF.

To note about this clone: Each gene name is a mouse one. The observed sequence ends 1 residue before the CDR3 terminus, with the missing tail filled in from the germline J gene. The chain uses TRBV26 and TRBJ2-7, with 11 bases lining up with TRBD2. The CDR3 is made up of 14 amino acids. Losses at the gene ends were 4 bases for V and 3 bases for J; bases not matched to a gene: 2. Germline loops: CDR1 KGHPV, CDR2 FQNQEV (reference sequence). CDR3 protein: CASSRDWGGYEQYF. CDR3 bases read: TGTGCCAGCAGTCGCGACTGGGGGGGCTATGAACAGTAC.

To note about this clone: Genes and germline are mouse. The read ends 1 residue before the CDR3 terminus; that terminus is restored from the germline J gene. V and J are TRBV26 and TRBJ2-7, with TRBD1 identical over 8 bases. V shed 0 bases, J shed 7 bases, and the junction held 5 bases outside the gene matches. Germline-derived CDR1 and CDR2 are KGHPV and FQNQEV (reference sequence). The CDR3 extends over 14 amino acids. The sequenced CDR3 bases are TGTGCCAGCAGTCTGTCCCAGGGGGCAGGGGAACAGTAC. This sequence encodes CASSLSQGAGEQY. The full CDR3 sequence reads CASSLSQGAGEQYF.

Turning to this clone: The gene names given are mouse names. Sequencing ends 1 residue short of the CDR3 end; the germline J gene provides the rest. The rearrangement uses TRBV4 and TRBJ1-4, with D hard to call. The germline V gene has CDR1 LGHDT and CDR2 YNNKQL (reference sequence). V shed 4 bases and J shed 1 base, with 7 bases lying between them. This CDR3 has 14 amino acids. CDR3: CASSSRASNERLFF. The sequenced part of the CDR3 DNA is TGTGCCAGCAGCTCCCGGGCTTCCAACGAAAGATTATTT.

The sample holds a few counts of this clone. Gene names are mouse gene names. The CDR3 end is not reached by the read, which stops 1 residue before it; the germline J gene fills it in. The chain couples TRBV26 to TRBJ2-4; D unresolved. This CDR3 comprises 12 residues. The germline V gene encodes CDR1 KGHPV and CDR2 FQNQEV (reference sequence). Trimming pared 4 bases from V and 3 bases from J, leaving 5 bases between. The CDR3 reads CASSRGQNTLYF. The sequenced CDR3 bases are TGTGCCAGCAGTCGCGGACAAAACACCTTGTAC.

This clone was seen more than once but under ten times. Genes and germline come from the mouse. The CDR3 end falls 1 residue outside the read, so it is completed with the germline J gene. V and J are TRBV3 and TRBJ1-5; D may be TRBD1 (5 bases). Looked up from germline, CDR1 is SNHLY and CDR2 is FYNGKV (reference sequence). This CDR3 contains 13 residues. Trimming took off 4 bases at V and 3 bases at J, with 7 bases between the two ends. The CDR3 bases that were read are TGTGCCAGCAGCTCAGGGAGCAACCAGGCTCCGCTT. As protein: CASSSGSNQAPL. The entire CDR3 protein reads CASSSGSNQAPLF.

In its sample, this clone was seen a few times. The gene names here belong to mouse. The CDR3 goes on 1 residue after the read ends, and that part is filled in from the germline J gene. The chain links TRBV26 to TRBJ1-2, with D perhaps matching TRBD1 (6 bases). Germline V gene lookup returns CDR1 KGHPV and CDR2 FQNQEV (reference sequence). CDR3 length: 13 amino acids. V was shortened by 3 bases and J by 2 bases, with 7 bases between the two germline ends. The CDR3 region is CASSLGQNSDYTF. The sequenced CDR3 bases are TGTGCCAGCAGTCTTGGACAGAACTCCGACTACACC. The full variable domain, completed using reference TRBV26 and TRBJ1-2, is NSKVIQTPRYLVKGQGQKAKMRCIPEKGHPVVFWYQQNKNNEFKFLINFQNQEVLQQIDMTEKRFSAECPSNSPCSLEIQSSEAGDSALYLCASSLGQNSDYTFGSGTRLLVI.

A remark on this clone: Any gene name here is a mouse gene name. The read halts 1 residue ahead of the CDR3 end, with the missing end drawn from the germline J gene. The chain has TRBV13-1 and TRBJ1-1, with D perhaps matching TRBD1 (6 bases). This CDR3 spans 11 amino acids. V was cut by 5 bases and J by 7 bases, with 9 bases left in between. Germline assignment: CDR1 NSHNY and CDR2 SYGAGN. Partial CDR3 DNA: TGTGCCAGCAGCCTGGGACAAGAAGTCTTC. Residues: CASSLGQEVF. The full-length CDR3 reads as CASSLGQEVFF.

A word on this clone: Genes and germline are mouse. The read stops 1 residue short of the end of the CDR3; the missing end is completed from the germline J gene. The rearrangement joins TRBV26 to TRBJ1-1, with 11 bases fitting TRBD1. Germline CDR1 reads KGHPV; CDR2 reads FQNQEV (reference sequence). The CDR3 sequence is 15 residues long. After removal of 3 bases from V and 1 base from J, the junction contained 1 base not matched to a gene. The CDR3 DNA, read in part, is TGTGCCAGCAGTCTTGGGACAGGGGGAAACACAGAAGTCTTC. It specifies CASSLGTGGNTEVF. The complete CDR3 protein is CASSLGTGGNTEVFF.

As to this clone: Gene labels here are mouse ones. The read gets to within 1 residue of the CDR3 end, and the germline J gene fills in the rest. V is TRBV3 and J is TRBJ1-3; D perhaps matches TRBD1 (5 bases). Trimming left V 5 bases short and J 0 bases short, with 11 bases between. This CDR3 is built from 15 residues. In germline, CDR1 is SNHLY, CDR2 FYNGKV (reference sequence). The CDR3 spells CASSPRTISGNTLYF. Partial CDR3 DNA: TGTGCCAGCAGCCCCCGGACAATTTCTGGAAATACGCTCTAT.

On this clone: Genes here carry mouse names. The observed sequence ends 1 residue before the CDR3 terminus, with the missing tail filled in from the germline J gene. This chain connects TRBV26 to TRBJ2-7, with 12 bases aligning to TRBD2. With V trimmed by 0 bases and J by 5 bases, 2 bases remained unmatched. Germline-derived CDR1 and CDR2 are KGHPV and FQNQEV (reference sequence). This CDR3 spans 15 amino acids. CDR3 amino acids: CASSLSGTGGNEQYF. The sequenced CDR3 bases are TGTGCCAGCAGTCTGTCAGGGACTGGGGGGAATGAACAGTAC.

This clone was counted between two and nine times. The listed genes are named as in mouse. The read stops 1 residue short of the end of the CDR3; the missing end is completed from the germline J gene. The rearrangement joins TRBV29 to TRBJ2-3; 9 bases map to TRBD1. The CDR3 length is 14 residues. The ends lost 5 bases at V and 4 bases at J; junction bases unmatched: 4. CDR1 is MSHET and CDR2 is SYDVDS in the germline V gene. CDR3 bases read: TGTGCTAGCAGTCCGGGACAGGGACCAGAAACGCTGTAT. Amino acids: CASSPGQGPETLY. The full CDR3 sequence reads CASSPGQGPETLYF. The full variable domain, in which reference TRBV29 and TRBJ2-3 provide the parts outside the CDR3, is DMKVTQMPRYLIKRMGENVLLECGQDMSHETMYWYRQDPGLGLQLIYISYDVDSNSEGDIPKGYRVSRKKREHFSLILDSAKTNQTSVYFCASSPGQGPETLYFGSGTRLTVL.

This clone is medium-sized within its sample. The gene names here belong to mouse. The read finishes 1 residue shy of the CDR3 end, and the germline J gene is used to complete it. The V and J genes are TRBV23 and TRBJ1-4; the table gives TRBD1 as D, unverified against the DNA. CDR3 size: 13 residues. Per germline, CDR1 KGHTA and CDR2 FQNQQP. CDR3 DNA, as far as it was read: TGCTCCAGCAGTCAATCACAGCTCGAAAGATTATTT. Protein: CSSSQSQLERLF. The entire CDR3 is CSSSQSQLERLFF.

Concerning this clone itself: Germline and genes: mouse. The read falls 1 residue short of the CDR3 end, and the missing part is taken from the germline J gene. At the DNA level, this CDR3 is encoded by other sequences in the same sample as well. The chain employs TRBV26 and TRBJ1-1, with D perhaps matching TRBD1 (6 bases). CDR1 is KGHPV, CDR2 FQNQEV, per germline (reference sequence). This CDR3 has 13 residues. V was cut by 4 bases and J by 1 base, with 7 bases left in between. The sequenced part of the CDR3 DNA is TGTGCCAGCAGTCCGGACAGAAACACAGAAGTCTTC. Protein: CASSPDRNTEVF. The whole CDR3 protein is CASSPDRNTEVFF.

This clone is medium-sized in the sample. Each gene name is a mouse one. The read ends 1 residue before the CDR3 terminus; that terminus is restored from the germline J gene. The chain recombines TRBV26 with TRBJ1-2; possible D gene TRBD1, 6 bases. The CDR3 contains 13 residues. The V end was cut by 2 bases, the J end by 4 bases, with 8 bases between. Per the germline V gene, CDR1 is KGHPV and CDR2 is FQNQEV (reference sequence). The CDR3 loop is CASSLKQGSDYTF. CDR3 bases read: TGTGCCAGCAGTCTGAAACAGGGCTCCGACTACACC.

By its share, this clone is medium-sized. The listed genes are named as in mouse. The CDR3 is cut off 1 residue early in the read; its end comes from the germline J gene. The rearrangement links TRBV4 to TRBJ2-7, with 12 bases aligning to TRBD2. Germline lookup yields CDR1 LGHDT and CDR2 YNNKQL (reference sequence). V lost 5 bases to trimming and J lost 4 bases; unmatched junction nucleotides: 0. The CDR3 runs to 13 residues. CDR3 bases read: TGTGCCAGCAGCGGGACTGGGGGGTATGAACAGTAC. Its translation: CASSGTGGYEQY. The entire CDR3 sequence reads CASSGTGGYEQYF.

In the case of this clone: The genes are named according to mouse. The CDR3 here is CASSPPTRQNTLYF. Partial CDR3 DNA: TGTGCCAGCAGCCCCCCGACACGTCAAAACACCTTGTAC. This chain links TRBV3 with TRBJ2-4, with D unclear. The missing CDR3 end, 1 residue past where the read stops, is filled in from the germline J gene. There are 14 residues in the CDR3. Germline CDR1 reads SNHLY; CDR2 reads FYNGKV (reference sequence). V was cut by 5 bases and J by 1 base, with 10 bases left in between.

With respect to this clone: Gene names follow the mouse nomenclature. CDR3 loop: CTCSADEDTQYF. The CDR3 DNA, read in part, is TGCACCTGCAGTGCAGACGAAGACACCCAGTAC. The rearrangement joins TRBV1 to TRBJ2-5; D is ambiguous. The read comes to an end 1 residue before the CDR3 does, leaving the germline J gene to fill in the end. Germline CDR1 reads NSQYPW; CDR2 reads LRSPGD (reference sequence). The CDR3 length is 12 residues. V dropped 0 bases and J dropped 4 bases, with 2 bases sitting between them.

This clone was observed a few times. The genes and germline here are from mouse. The CDR3 region is CASSLYTGGSDYTF. CDR3 bases read: TGTGCCAGCAGTCTGTATACAGGGGGCTCCGACTACACC. The genes are TRBV24 and TRBJ1-2; 8 bases fit TRBD1. The CDR3 goes on 1 residue after the read ends, and that part is filled in from the germline J gene. CDR1 is KGHTA, CDR2 FRNEEI, per germline. The V gene end was trimmed by 0 bases and the J gene end by 4 bases; junction bases not matched to a gene: 1. CDR3 length equals 14 residues.

The count of this clone is one. Mouse gene names and germline throughout. Coverage ceases 1 residue before the CDR3 finishes, and the germline J gene fills in the end. The chain carries TRBV30 and TRBJ2-3; 9 bases are shared with TRBD2. V was clipped by 1 base and J by 1 base; unmatched bases: 0. There are 14 residues in the CDR3. The germline V gene encodes CDR1 SQVVS and CDR2 ANEGSEA. The CDR3: CSSRGTGGAETLYF. The CDR3 DNA, read in part, is TGTAGTTCTAGAGGGACTGGGGGTGCAGAAACGCTGTAT.

By its share, this clone is medium-sized (0.01 to 0.1%). Gene labels here are mouse ones. The read gets to within 1 residue of the CDR3 end, and the germline J gene fills in the rest. This chain links TRBV26 with TRBJ1-5, with unresolved D. The CDR3 length is 15 residues. V shed 3 bases and J shed 0 bases, with 9 bases lying between them. Germline assignment: CDR1 KGHPV and CDR2 FQNQEV (reference sequence). CDR3 region: CASSLEVYNNQAPLF. The sequenced part of the CDR3 DNA is TGTGCCAGCAGTCTTGAGGTATATAACAACCAGGCTCCGCTT. Variable domain in full (rest from reference TRBV26 and TRBJ1-5): NSKVIQTPRYLVKGQGQKAKMRCIPEKGHPVVFWYQQNKNNEFKFLINFQNQEVLQQIDMTEKRFSAECPSNSPCSLEIQSSEAGDSALYLCASSLEVYNNQAPLFGEGTRLSVL.

With respect to this clone: Each gene name is a mouse one. The observed sequence ends 1 residue before the CDR3 terminus, with the missing tail filled in from the germline J gene. The V gene is TRBV29, the J gene TRBJ2-1, with TRBD2 matching over 7 bases. CDR3 size: 14 residues. Germline V CDR1 and CDR2: MSHET, SYDVDS. Losses at the gene ends were 5 bases for V and 2 bases for J; bases not matched to a gene: 3. CDR3 DNA, as far as it was read: TGTGCTAGCAGTAGTGGGGGGTACTATGCTGAGCAGTTC. This sequence encodes CASSSGGYYAEQF. The whole CDR3 reads CASSSGGYYAEQFF.

In the case of this clone: Gene names denote mouse genes. The CDR3 bases that were read are TGTGCCAGCGTCCAGGGGGGGGAACAGTAC. Amino acid sequence: CASVQGGEQY. The entire CDR3 protein is CASVQGGEQYF. The chain joins TRBV13-2 to TRBJ2-7; D is perhaps TRBD1 or TRBD2 (7 bases each). From the germline J gene comes the end of the CDR3, since the read stops 1 residue before it. V lost 6 bases and J 7 bases, leaving 11 bases between the germline ends. This CDR3 region has 11 residues. Germline CDR1 NNHNN, CDR2 SYGAGS (reference sequence).